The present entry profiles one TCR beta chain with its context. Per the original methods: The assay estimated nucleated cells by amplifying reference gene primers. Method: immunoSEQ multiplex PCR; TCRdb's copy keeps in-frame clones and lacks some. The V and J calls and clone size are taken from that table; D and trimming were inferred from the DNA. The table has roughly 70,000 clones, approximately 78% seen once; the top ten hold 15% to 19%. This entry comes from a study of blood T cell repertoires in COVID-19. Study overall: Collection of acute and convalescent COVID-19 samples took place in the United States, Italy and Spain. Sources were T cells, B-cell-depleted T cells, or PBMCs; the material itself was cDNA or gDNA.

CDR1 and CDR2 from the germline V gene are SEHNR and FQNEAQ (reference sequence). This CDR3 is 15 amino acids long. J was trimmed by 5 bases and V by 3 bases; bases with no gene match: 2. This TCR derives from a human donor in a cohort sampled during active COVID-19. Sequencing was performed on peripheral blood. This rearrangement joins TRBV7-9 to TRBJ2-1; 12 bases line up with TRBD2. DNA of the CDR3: TGTGCCAGCAGCTTGACTAGCGGGAGCCACAATGAGCAGTTCTTC. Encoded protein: CASSLTSGSHNEQFF.